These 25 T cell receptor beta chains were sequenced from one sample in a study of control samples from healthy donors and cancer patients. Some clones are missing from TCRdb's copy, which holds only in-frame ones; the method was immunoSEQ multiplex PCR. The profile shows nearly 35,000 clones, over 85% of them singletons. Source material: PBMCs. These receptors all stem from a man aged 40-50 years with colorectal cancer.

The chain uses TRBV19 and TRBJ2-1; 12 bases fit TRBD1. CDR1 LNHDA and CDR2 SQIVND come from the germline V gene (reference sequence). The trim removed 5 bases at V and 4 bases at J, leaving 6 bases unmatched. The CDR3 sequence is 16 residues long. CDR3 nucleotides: TGTGCCAGTAGTCTGGGACAGGGGGCGCCGTACAATGAGCAGTTCTTC. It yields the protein CASSLGQGAPYNEQFF. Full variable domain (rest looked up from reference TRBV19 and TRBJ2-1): DGGITQSPKYLFRKEGQNVTLSCEQNLNHDAMYWYRQDPGQGLRLIYYSQIVNDFQKGDIAEGYSVSREKKESFPLTVTSAQKNPTAFYLCASSLGQGAPYNEQFFGPGTRLTVL.

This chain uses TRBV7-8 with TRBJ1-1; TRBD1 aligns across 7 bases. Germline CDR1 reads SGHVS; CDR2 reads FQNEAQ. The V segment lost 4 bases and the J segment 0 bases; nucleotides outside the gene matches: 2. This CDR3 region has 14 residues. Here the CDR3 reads CASSSDRVNTEAFF. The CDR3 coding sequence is TGTGCCAGCAGCTCTGACAGGGTGAACACTGAAGCTTTCTTT.

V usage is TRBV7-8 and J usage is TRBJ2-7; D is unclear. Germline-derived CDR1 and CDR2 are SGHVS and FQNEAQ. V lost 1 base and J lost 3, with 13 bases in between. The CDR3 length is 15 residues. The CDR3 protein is CASSLDLPKIYEQYF. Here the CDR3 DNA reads TGTGCCAGCAGCTTAGACCTACCTAAAATCTACGAGCAGTACTTC.

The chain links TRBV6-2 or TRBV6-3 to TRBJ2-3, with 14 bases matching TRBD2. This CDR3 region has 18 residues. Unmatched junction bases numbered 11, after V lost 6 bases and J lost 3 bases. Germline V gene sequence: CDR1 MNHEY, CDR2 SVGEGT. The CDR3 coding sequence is TGTGCCAGCAGCCTAAGAAGGACTAGCGGGGGGCCTACAGATACGCAGTATTTT. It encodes CASSLRRTSGGPTDTQYF.

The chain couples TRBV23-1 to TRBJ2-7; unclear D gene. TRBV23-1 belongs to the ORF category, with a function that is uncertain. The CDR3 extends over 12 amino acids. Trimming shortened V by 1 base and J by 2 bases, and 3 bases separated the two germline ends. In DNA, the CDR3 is TGCGCCAGCAGTCAATATCCCTACGAGCAGTACTTC. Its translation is CASSQYPYEQYF.

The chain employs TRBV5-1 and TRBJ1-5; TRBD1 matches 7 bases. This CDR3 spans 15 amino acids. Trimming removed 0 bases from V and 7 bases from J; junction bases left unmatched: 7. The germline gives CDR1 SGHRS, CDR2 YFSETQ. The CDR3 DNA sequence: TGCGCCAGCAGCTTGGACTCGACAGGGATCCAGCCCCAGCATTTT. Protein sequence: CASSLDSTGIQPQHF.

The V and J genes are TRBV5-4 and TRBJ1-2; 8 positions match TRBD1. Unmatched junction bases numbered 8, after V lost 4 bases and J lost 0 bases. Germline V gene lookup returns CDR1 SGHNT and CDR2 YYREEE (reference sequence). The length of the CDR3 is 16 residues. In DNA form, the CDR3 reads TGTGCCAGCAGCGGGGGAACAGGGGGGACTAACTATGGCTACACCTTC. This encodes CASSGGTGGTNYGYTF.

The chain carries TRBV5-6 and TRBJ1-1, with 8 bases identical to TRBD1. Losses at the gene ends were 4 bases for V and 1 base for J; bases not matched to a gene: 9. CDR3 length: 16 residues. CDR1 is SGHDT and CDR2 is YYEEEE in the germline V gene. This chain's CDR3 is CASSETGDPANTEAFF. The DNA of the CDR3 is TGTGCCAGCAGCGAGACAGGGGACCCTGCGAACACTGAAGCTTTCTTT. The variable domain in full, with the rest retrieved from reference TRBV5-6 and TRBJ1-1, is DAGVTQSPTHLIKTRGQQVTLRCSPKSGHDTVSWYQQALGQGPQFIFQYYEEEERQRGNFPDRFSGHQFPNYSSELNVNALLLGDSALYLCASSETGDPANTEAFFGQGTRLTVV.

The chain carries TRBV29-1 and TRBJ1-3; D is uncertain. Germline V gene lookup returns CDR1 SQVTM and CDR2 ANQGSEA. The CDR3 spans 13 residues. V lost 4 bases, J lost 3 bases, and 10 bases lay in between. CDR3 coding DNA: TGCAGCGTTGTGGGCCAGTTTGGAAACACCATATATTTT. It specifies CSVVGQFGNTIYF.

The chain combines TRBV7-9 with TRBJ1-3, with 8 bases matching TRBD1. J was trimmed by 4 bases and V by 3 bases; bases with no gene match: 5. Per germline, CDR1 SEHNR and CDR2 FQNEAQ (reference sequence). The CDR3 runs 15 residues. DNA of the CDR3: TGTGCCAGCAGCTTCGGACAGGGAAGAGGAAACACCATATATTTT. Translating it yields CASSFGQGRGNTIYF.

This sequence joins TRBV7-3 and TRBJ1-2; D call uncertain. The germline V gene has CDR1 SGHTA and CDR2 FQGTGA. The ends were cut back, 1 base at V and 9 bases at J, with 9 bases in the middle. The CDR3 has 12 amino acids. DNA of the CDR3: TGTGCCAGCAGCTTAATGGGAGGGAGCTACACCTTC. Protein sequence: CASSLMGGSYTF.

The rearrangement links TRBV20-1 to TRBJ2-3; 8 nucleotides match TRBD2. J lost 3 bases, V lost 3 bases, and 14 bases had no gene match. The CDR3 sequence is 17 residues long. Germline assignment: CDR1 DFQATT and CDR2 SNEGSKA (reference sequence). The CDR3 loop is CSASLGAGGRATDTQYF. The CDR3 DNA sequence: TGCAGTGCTAGTCTGGGGGCGGGGGGCCGAGCGACAGATACGCAGTATTTT.

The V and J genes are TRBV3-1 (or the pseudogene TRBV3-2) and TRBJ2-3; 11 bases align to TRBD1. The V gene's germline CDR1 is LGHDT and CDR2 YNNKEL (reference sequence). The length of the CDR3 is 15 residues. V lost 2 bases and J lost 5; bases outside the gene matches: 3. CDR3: CASSQRTGGIDTQYF. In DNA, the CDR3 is TGTGCCAGCAGCCAAAGGACAGGGGGCATAGATACGCAGTATTTT.

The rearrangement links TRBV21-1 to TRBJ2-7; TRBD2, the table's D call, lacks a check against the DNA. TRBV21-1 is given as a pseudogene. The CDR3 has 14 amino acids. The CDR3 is CASSKGGGSYEQYF. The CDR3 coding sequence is TGTGCCAGCAGCAAAGGGGGGGGCTCCTACGAGCAGTACTTC.

DNA of the CDR3: TGTGCCAGCAGCTTCGAGGGAGGCCGCGTCGGGGAGCTGTTTTTT. Its protein product is CASSFEGGRVGELFF. The rearrangement uses TRBV7-2 and TRBJ2-2; D is perhaps TRBD2 (6 bases). Trimming removed 3 bases from V and 7 bases from J, with 15 bases in between. Per germline, CDR1 SGHTA and CDR2 FQGNSA. The CDR3 runs 15 residues.

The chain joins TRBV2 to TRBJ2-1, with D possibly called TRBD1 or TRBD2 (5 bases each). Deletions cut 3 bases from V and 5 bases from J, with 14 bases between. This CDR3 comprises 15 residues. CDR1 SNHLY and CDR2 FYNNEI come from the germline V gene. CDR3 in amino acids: CASSDTGRIDNEQFF. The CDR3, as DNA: TGTGCCAGCAGTGACACGGGACGGATTGACAATGAGCAGTTCTTC.

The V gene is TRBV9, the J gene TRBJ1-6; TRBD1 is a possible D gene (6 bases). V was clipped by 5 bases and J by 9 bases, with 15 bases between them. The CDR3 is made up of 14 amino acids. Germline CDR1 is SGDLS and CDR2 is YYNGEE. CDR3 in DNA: TGTGCCAGCAGTGGGGGCCTCAGGGGTTCACCCCTCCACTTT. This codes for CASSGGLRGSPLHF.

CDR3 protein: CASSRDRSDNQPQHF. Written as DNA, the CDR3 is TGTGCCAGTAGTAGGGACCGGAGCGACAATCAGCCCCAGCATTTT. The chain employs TRBV19 and TRBJ1-5, with D maybe TRBD1 (5 bases). CDR3 size: 15 residues. V was clipped by 4 bases and J by 3 bases, with 13 bases between them. Germline CDR1 is LNHDA and CDR2 is SQIVND (reference sequence).

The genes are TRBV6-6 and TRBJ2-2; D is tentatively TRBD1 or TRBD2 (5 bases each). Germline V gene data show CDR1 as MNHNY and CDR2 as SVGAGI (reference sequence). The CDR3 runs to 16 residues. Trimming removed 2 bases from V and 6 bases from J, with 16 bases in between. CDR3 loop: CASSYPPGTSPGELFF. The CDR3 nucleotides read TGTGCCAGCAGTTACCCCCCCGGGACGTCTCCCGGGGAGCTGTTTTTT.

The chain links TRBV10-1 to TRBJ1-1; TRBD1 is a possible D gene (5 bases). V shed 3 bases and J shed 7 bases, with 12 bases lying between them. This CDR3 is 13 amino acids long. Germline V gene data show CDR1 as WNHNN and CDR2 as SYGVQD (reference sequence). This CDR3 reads CASSDGGRVEAFF. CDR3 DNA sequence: TGCGCCAGCAGTGACGGGGGAAGGGTTGAAGCTTTCTTT.

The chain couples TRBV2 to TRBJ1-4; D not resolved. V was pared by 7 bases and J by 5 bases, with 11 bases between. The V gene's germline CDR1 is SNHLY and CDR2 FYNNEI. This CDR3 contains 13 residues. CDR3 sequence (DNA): TGTGCCAGCAACATCCGGGGAAATGAAAAACTGTTTTTT. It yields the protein CASNIRGNEKLFF.

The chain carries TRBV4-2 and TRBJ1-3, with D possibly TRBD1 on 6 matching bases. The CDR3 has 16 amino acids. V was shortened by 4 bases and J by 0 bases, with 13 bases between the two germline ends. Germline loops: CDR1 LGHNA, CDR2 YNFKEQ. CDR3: CASSRGAGGSGNTIYF. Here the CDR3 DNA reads TGTGCCAGCAGCCGGGGGGCAGGAGGCTCTGGAAACACCATATATTTT.

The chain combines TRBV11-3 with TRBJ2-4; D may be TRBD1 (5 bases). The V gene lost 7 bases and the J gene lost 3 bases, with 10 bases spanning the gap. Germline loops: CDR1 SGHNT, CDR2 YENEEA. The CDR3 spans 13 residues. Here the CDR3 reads CASKGVVKNIQYF. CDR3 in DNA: TGTGCCAGCAAAGGGGTAGTCAAAAACATTCAGTACTTC.

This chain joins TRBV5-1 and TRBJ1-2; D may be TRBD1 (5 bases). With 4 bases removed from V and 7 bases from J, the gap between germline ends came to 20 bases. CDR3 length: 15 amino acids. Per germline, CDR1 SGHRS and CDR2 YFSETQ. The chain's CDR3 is CASSPGTLQLGGYTF. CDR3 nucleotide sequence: TGCGCCAGCAGCCCCGGGACCCTACAACTCGGTGGCTACACCTTC.

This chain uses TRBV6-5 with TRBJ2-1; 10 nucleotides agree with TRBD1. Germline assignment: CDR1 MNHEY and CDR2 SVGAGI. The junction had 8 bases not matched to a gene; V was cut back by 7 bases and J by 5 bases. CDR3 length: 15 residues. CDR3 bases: TGTGCCAGCACCCTCGGACAGGGGGTAAACAATGAGCAGTTCTTC. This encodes CASTLGQGVNNEQFF.